This TCR beta chain was sequenced for a study of shared clonotypes between healthy human individuals. Across the whole study: Three plates each covered CD4 naive and memory; CD8 naive two, CD8 memory one.

This clone appeared once. Within the sample, other DNA sequences also encode this same CDR3. The deep-level immunoSEQ assay was used. The method was immunoSEQ multiplex PCR; TCRdb's version includes in-frame clones alone and lacks a portion of them. This table has roughly 2 million clones, about 95% appearing once. Terminally differentiated effector memory CD45RA+ cells were excluded by CCR7 positive selection of CD45RO-negative cells. The CDR3 is made up of 13 amino acids. Germline loops: CDR1 SGHRS, CDR2 YFSETQ. The germline V and J ends were trimmed by 4 bases and 1 base, with 9 bases remaining between them.

Sequencing was done on a sample of naive CD8+ T cells sorted from blood. The sequence was collected from a man aged 18-30 years in good health. This sequence joins TRBV5-1 and TRBJ2-7; D remains ambiguous. CDR3 sequence (DNA): TGCGCCAGCAGCCCGGACGGATCCTACGAGCAGTACTTC. Amino acids: CASSPDGSYEQYF.